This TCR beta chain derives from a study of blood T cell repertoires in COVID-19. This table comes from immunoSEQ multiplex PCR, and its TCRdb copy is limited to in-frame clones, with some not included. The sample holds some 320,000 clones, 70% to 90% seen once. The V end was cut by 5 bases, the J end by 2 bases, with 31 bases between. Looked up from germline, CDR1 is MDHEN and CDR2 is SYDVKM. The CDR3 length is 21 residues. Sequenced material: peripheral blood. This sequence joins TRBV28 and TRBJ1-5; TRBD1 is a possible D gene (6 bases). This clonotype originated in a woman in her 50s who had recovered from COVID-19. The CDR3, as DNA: TGTGCCAGCAGTACCCCTTCATTTCTTTCAGGGGCCGGTAGGGGCAATCAGCCCCAGCATTTT. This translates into CASSTPSFLSGAGRGNQPQHF.